This T cell receptor beta chain was recovered during a study of human T cells and chemical hapten exposure. Overall study: Patches that contained 0.01% DPC were applied to the upper back and read at 6 days. Overall study results and limits: Following DPC sensitization, TCRs present above 1 in 1000 frequency showed no change.

The ends were cut back, 2 bases at V and 6 bases at J, with 13 bases in the middle. The CDR3 extends over 14 amino acids. Germline V gives CDR1 SEHNR, CDR2 FQNEAQ (reference sequence). TCRdb reanalysed the RACE reads using MiXCR and keeps one entry per CDR3 protein. The sample consists of approximately 74,000 distinct CDR3 sequences, around a third of them appearing once. To note about this clonotype: No antigen is known for it.

Time point described: patch test 1, 2 weeks after DPC sensitization. Stated treatment: therapeutic diphenylcyclopropenone sensitization with weekly scalp DPC. The sample was whole blood, taken in connection with sensitization to the hapten diphenylcyclopropenone (DPC). The rearrangement joins TRBV7-9 to TRBJ2-5; D could derive from TRBD1 or TRBD2 (5 bases each). The sequence derives from a man in his forties with alopecia areata. Some clones in this sample may be carry-over from other donors' samples. The CDR3 here is CASSLNGASKTQYF. CDR3 DNA: TGTGCCAGCAGCTTAAACGGGGCGTCTAAGACCCAGTACTTC.